These T cell receptor beta chains were read from a single sample in a study of molecular identifiers for immune sequencing clone quantification. TCRdb re-called the PCR reads through MiXCR, storing one row per CDR3 protein. The sample has about 320,000 distinct CDR3 sequences, about a quarter seen once. Sequencing was done on a sample of naive CD8+ T cells from blood, with Jurkat cell RNA spiked in. The receptors here all came from a human donor in good health. Some libraries in this study had Jurkat cell RNA spiked in. Both conserved end residues are part of each CDR3. A D gene is named only where the DNA matches it firmly. Expanded clones get a size class; other rows say once, few or many, or leave the size out.

V,D,size,J,DNA,CDR3
TRBV6-2/TRBV6-3,-,many,TRBJ2-7,TGTGCCAGCAGTTACCAGTACGAGCAGTACTTC,CASSYQYEQYF
TRBV12-3/TRBV12-4,TRBD2,many,TRBJ2-3,TGTGCCAGCAGTTCCCGCCCCCCTAGCGGATCCCGCACAGATACGCAGTATTTT,CASSSRPPSGSRTDTQYF
TRBV9,-,many,TRBJ2-3,TGTGCCAGCAGCGTAGGAGAAGGGCCCGATACGCAGTATTTT,CASSVGEGPDTQYF
TRBV4-3,-,-,TRBJ2-7,TGCGCCAGCAGCCAAGATCCAGACAGGACCTACGAGCAGTACTTC,CASSQDPDRTYEQYF
TRBV4-3,TRBD1,-,TRBJ2-7,TGCGCCAGCAGCCAAGATCTAATGGTAGCCGGGACAGGGTTCTACGAGCAGTACTTC,CASSQDLMVAGTGFYEQYF
TRBV4-3,TRBD2,-,TRBJ2-3,TGCGCCAGCAGCCAAGAGGGGAAGCGGGAGGGCGCAGATACGCAGTATTTT,CASSQEGKREGADTQYF
TRBV7-9,TRBD1,many,TRBJ1-1,TGTGCCAGCAGCTTCCACCCGGACAGGGGAGGCACTGAAGCTTTCTTT,CASSFHPDRGGTEAFF
TRBV27,TRBD1,few,TRBJ2-7,TGTGCCAGCAGTTGGGGGGGACAGGGGTCCTACGAGCAGTACTTC,CASSWGGQGSYEQYF
TRBV6-2/TRBV6-3,-,-,TRBJ2-1,TGTGCCAGCAGCCTTGGTTTTAGCTCCTACAATGAGCAGTTCTTC,CASSLGFSSYNEQFF
TRBV3-1,-,few,TRBJ2-3,TGTGCCAGCAGCCCCGGTCCTGGGGATACGCAGTATTTT,CASSPGPGDTQYF
TRBV12-3/TRBV12-4,-,few,TRBJ2-1,TGTGCCAGCAGTTCGGGGACCCCCTACGGGAATGAGCAGTTCTTC,CASSSGTPYGNEQFF
TRBV19,-,-,TRBJ2-2,TGTGCCAGTAGTATCTGGTCGGGAGAGGAGCTGTTTTTT,CASSIWSGEELFF
TRBV2,-,-,TRBJ1-6,TGTGCCAGCAGTGAAGCTCGTACAGCCTTCATCCTCCCCCTCCACTTT,CASSEARTAFILPLHF
TRBV20-1,-,-,TRBJ2-6,TGCAGTGCTAGAGCGCAGAGCTCTGGGGCCAACGTCCTGACTTTC,CSARAQSSGANVLTF
TRBV4-2,-,-,TRBJ2-5,TGTACCAGCAGCCAAGAATATCGCGGGTACCAAGAGACCCAGTACTTC,CTSSQEYRGYQETQYF
TRBV14,-,many,TRBJ1-5,TGTGCCAGCAGTATACAAGTAACACTTTGGGGCAATCAGCCCCAGCATTTT,CASSIQVTLWGNQPQHF
TRBV19,-,-,TRBJ2-6,TGTGCCAGTAGTATAGTAGGAAGCTCTGGGGCCAACGTCCTGACTTTC,CASSIVGSSGANVLTF
TRBV7-8,TRBD1,many,TRBJ1-2,TGTGCCAGCAGCTTTACCGGGACAGGGGTGAACTATGGCTACACCTTC,CASSFTGTGVNYGYTF
TRBV5-1,-,many,TRBJ1-1,TGCGCCAGCAGCTTGGTGGCAGGGAACACTGAAGCTTTCTTT,CASSLVAGNTEAFF
TRBV2,-,-,TRBJ1-2,TGTGCCAGCAGTGATCGCTACAATTATGGCTACACCTTC,CASSDRYNYGYTF
TRBV27,-,few,TRBJ2-7,TGTGCCAGCAATAACGCGAGAGGGGGGGGCAACGAGCAGTACTTC,CASNNARGGGNEQYF
TRBV5-4,-,-,TRBJ2-7,TGTGCCAGCAGTAATTGGGGGGGGGCCTACGCGCAGTACTTC,CASSNWGGAYAQYF
TRBV13,TRBD1,-,TRBJ2-7,TGTGCCAGCAGCAAACCGGGACAGGGACGCTTCGAGCAGTACTTC,CASSKPGQGRFEQYF
TRBV29-1,-,-,TRBJ1-1,TGCAGCGTTGAAGAACTAAAGGACATATCGGCTTTCTTT,CSVEELKDISAFF
TRBV18,TRBD1,-,TRBJ2-7,TGTGCCAGCTCACCAAACAGGGGGCGCCCCTACGAGCAGTACTTC,CASSPNRGRPYEQYF
TRBV13,-,-,TRBJ2-7,TGTGCCAGCAGCTTATCCGGGACTGGGAGTTCGGGGCAGTACTTC,CASSLSGTGSSGQYF
TRBV28,TRBD1,many,TRBJ1-1,TGTGCCAGCAGTTACAGGGGGCGGGGTGAAGCTTTCTTT,CASSYRGRGEAFF
TRBV19,-,-,TRBJ2-3,TGTGCCAGTAGTATCGGGGCGGACCGCACAGATACGCAGTATTTT,CASSIGADRTDTQYF